This T cell receptor beta chain comes out of a study of blood T cell repertoires in COVID-19. Self-reported history from a screening survey and questionnaire set each donor's cohort. Some clones are missing from TCRdb's copy, which holds only in-frame ones; the method was immunoSEQ multiplex PCR. The table records around 340,000 clones, about 88% of them present only once. The CDR3 runs to 15 residues. CDR1 and CDR2 (germline): LNHDA, SQIVND (reference sequence). Trimming pared 5 bases from V and 2 bases from J, leaving 13 bases between. This sequence was found in a woman aged 25 to 45 who had been exposed to COVID-19. The chain is built from TRBV19 and TRBJ1-5, with a weak D call TRBD1 (5 bases). Sequencing was performed on PBMCs or T cells enriched from blood (not recorded which). The CDR3 is CASSQRGSGNQPQHF. In nucleotides, the CDR3 is TGTGCCAGTAGTCAAAGGGGATCTGGCAATCAGCCCCAGCATTTT.